The 22 T cell receptor beta chains listed next were all sequenced from one sample in a study of chemoradiotherapy in HPV16-positive cancers. Assay used: immunoSEQ multiplex PCR; TCRdb lists only in-frame clones, some missing. The data contain roughly 19,000 clones, 80% to 90% of them seen just once; the ten biggest clones take up about 2.4%. Sequencing was performed on blood, taken from a patient who underwent chemoradiotherapy. These receptors originate from a human donor with HPV-associated anogenital cancer.

The chain links TRBV7-3 to TRBJ2-7; D is perhaps TRBD2 (6 bases). There are 13 residues in the CDR3. Germline V gene sequence: CDR1 SGHTA, CDR2 FQGTGA. The V gene lost 2 bases and the J gene lost 3 bases, with 8 bases spanning the gap. The CDR3, as DNA: TGTGCCAGCAGCTTAGGAGGGTTCTACGAGCAGTACTTC. Encoded protein: CASSLGGFYEQYF.

The chain is built from TRBV5-4 and TRBJ2-1, with D perhaps matching TRBD1 or TRBD2 (5 bases each). Trimming removed 6 bases at V and 6 bases at J, with 16 bases between. This CDR3 region has 14 residues. Germline V gene data show CDR1 as SGHNT and CDR2 as YYREEE (reference sequence). This CDR3 reads CASTLRGRANEQFF. The CDR3 DNA reads TGTGCCAGCACCCTACGGGGCAGGGCCAATGAGCAGTTCTTC.

The J gene is TRBJ2-7, the V gene TRBV10-3; D uncertain. This CDR3 has 12 residues. V lost 3 bases, J lost 3 bases, and 6 bases lay in between. In germline, CDR1 is ENHRY, CDR2 SYGVKD. CDR3 loop: CAISDKGYEQYF. The CDR3 region has the DNA TGTGCCATCAGTGACAAGGGCTACGAGCAGTACTTC.

The rearrangement joins TRBV19 to TRBJ2-7; D is undetermined. V lost 1 base and J 6 bases, leaving 16 bases between the germline ends. CDR3 length: 15 amino acids. Germline lookup yields CDR1 LNHDA and CDR2 SQIVND (reference sequence). CDR3 nucleotides: TGTGCCAGTAGTATAGTTTTCGGAGCGCCAGGCGAGCAGTACTTC. Translated: CASSIVFGAPGEQYF.

The chain couples TRBV11-2 to TRBJ1-3, with a tentative D call TRBD1 (5 bases). This CDR3 has 14 amino acids. The V end was cut by 1 base, the J end by 8 bases, with 12 bases between. CDR1 is SGHAT and CDR2 is FQNNGV in the germline V gene. The DNA of the CDR3 is TGTGCCAGCAGCTTAGGGGGCAGGTCGGACACCATATATTTT. Encoded protein: CASSLGGRSDTIYF.

V usage is TRBV5-1 and J usage is TRBJ1-1; D gene uncertain. The CDR3 extends over 13 amino acids. Trimming removed 8 bases at V and 1 base at J, with 12 bases between. Germline V gene data show CDR1 as SGHRS and CDR2 as YFSETQ. The CDR3 is CASIGARNTEAFF. In DNA form, the CDR3 reads TGCGCCAGTATCGGTGCCAGGAACACTGAAGCTTTCTTT.

The V call is TRBV9, the J call TRBJ2-1; TRBD2 agrees at 7 bases. Germline V gives CDR1 SGDLS, CDR2 YYNGEE. This CDR3 contains 14 residues. V lost 6 bases to trimming and J lost 2 bases; unmatched junction nucleotides: 5. Here the CDR3 reads CASTGGGPYNEQFF. Here the CDR3 DNA reads TGTGCCAGCACTGGGGGAGGGCCCTACAATGAGCAGTTCTTC. Full variable domain (remainder filled in from reference TRBV9 and TRBJ2-1): DSGVTQTPKHLITATGQRVTLRCSPRSGDLSVYWYQQSLDQGLQFLIQYYNGEERAKGNILERFSAQQFPDLHSELNLSSLELGDSALYFCASTGGGPYNEQFFGPGTRLTVL.

V is TRBV5-8 and J is TRBJ2-7; a weak D match, TRBD1 (7 bases). V gave up 0 bases and J gave up 2 bases, with 18 bases separating them. There are 17 residues in the CDR3. CDR1 and CDR2 (germline): SGHTS, YDEGEE. The CDR3, as DNA: TGTGCCAGCAGCTTGGATTCAAGCCGCAGGGGGGCCTACGAGCAGTACTTC. Amino acids: CASSLDSSRRGAYEQYF.

The chain carries TRBV7-2 and TRBJ1-6; TRBD1 might be the D (5 bases). Germline V gene data show CDR1 as SGHTA and CDR2 as FQGNSA. Trimming removed 4 bases at V and 7 bases at J, with 8 bases between. CDR3 length equals 13 residues. Written as DNA, the CDR3 is TGTGCCAGCAGCTACGCAGGGAATTCACCCCTCCACTTT. It specifies CASSYAGNSPLHF.

The genes are TRBV10-3 and TRBJ2-3; TRBD1 is a possible D gene (5 bases). Between the trimmed V and J ends, which lost 6 bases and 3 bases, there was a span of 10 bases. Looked up from germline, CDR1 is ENHRY and CDR2 is SYGVKD. CDR3 length equals 13 residues. CDR3 sequence reads: CAISRRETDTQYF. In nucleotides, the CDR3 is TGTGCCATCAGCCGCAGGGAAACAGATACGCAGTATTTT.

This chain uses TRBV12-5 with TRBJ2-3; D possibly uses TRBD1 or TRBD2 (6 bases each). Trimming cost V 7 bases and J 4 bases, with 18 bases left between them. Germline CDR1 LGHNT, CDR2 FRNRAP. The CDR3 sequence is 15 residues long. Here the CDR3 reads CASADRGGRADTQYF. CDR3 nucleotides: TGTGCTAGTGCTGATAGAGGGGGGCGGGCAGATACGCAGTATTTT.

The chain carries TRBV7-9 and TRBJ1-2; D uncertain. CDR1 SEHNR and CDR2 FQNEAQ come from the germline V gene (reference sequence). Trimming pared 1 base from V and 3 bases from J, leaving 9 bases between. The CDR3 length is 14 residues. CDR3 coding DNA: TGTGCCAGCAGCTTAGAGTTGCTCGACTATGGCTACACCTTC. Residues: CASSLELLDYGYTF.

The chain recombines TRBV13 with TRBJ2-7; D gene ambiguous. The germline V gene encodes CDR1 PRHDT and CDR2 FYEKMQ (reference sequence). With 7 bases removed from V and 4 bases from J, the gap between germline ends came to 8 bases. The CDR3 covers 11 residues. The DNA of the CDR3 is TGTGCCAGCACCCGGGCTTACGAGCAGTACTTC. This codes for CASTRAYEQYF.

This clone turned up a few times. The V gene is TRBV7-5, the J gene TRBJ1-5; TRBD1, as called in the table, went unchecked against the DNA. TRBV7-5 corresponds to a pseudogene. The CDR3 has 15 amino acids. The DNA for the CDR3 is TGTGTCAGAAGCTTAGTAGCTCAGGGGGGAAGGCCCCAGCATTTT. Its translation: CVRSLVAQGGRPQHF.

The V call is TRBV10-2, the J call TRBJ1-2; D ambiguous. Germline loops: CDR1 WSHSY, CDR2 SAAADI. The CDR3 runs to 14 residues. V was pared by 2 bases and J by 0 bases, with 7 bases between. This chain's CDR3 is CASSEVGTNYGYTF. The DNA of the CDR3 is TGCGCCAGCAGTGAGGTCGGTACTAACTATGGCTACACCTTC.

The rearrangement uses TRBV5-4 and TRBJ2-5; possible D gene TRBD2, 6 bases. The V end lost 4 bases, the J end lost 4 bases, and 8 bases lay between the germline ends. Germline CDR1 and CDR2: SGHNT and YYREEE (reference sequence). CDR3 size: 12 residues. CDR3 in DNA: TGTGCCAGCAGCCTGACTAGAGAGACCCAGTACTTC. Translation gives CASSLTRETQYF.

This clone occurred once. V usage is TRBV5-5 and J usage is TRBJ2-2; 10 bases agree with TRBD2. Germline-derived CDR1 and CDR2 are SGHKS and YYEKEE (reference sequence). This CDR3 has 16 amino acids. The ends lost 0 bases at V and 4 bases at J; junction bases unmatched: 3. The DNA for the CDR3 is TGTGCCAGCAGCTTGGCTAGCGGGGGCCTCACCGGGGAGCTGTTTTTT. Its translation is CASSLASGGLTGELFF.

CDR3 loop: CATSALQGRNQPQHF. DNA for the CDR3: TGTGCCACCAGCGCCTTACAGGGGAGGAATCAGCCCCAGCATTTT. This chain joins TRBV15 and TRBJ1-5; TRBD1 aligns across 7 bases. The CDR3 is 15 amino acids. Looked up from germline, CDR1 is LNHNV and CDR2 is YYDKDF (reference sequence). Trimming took 5 bases from V and 4 from J; bases not matched to a gene: 8.

This sequence joins TRBV28 and TRBJ2-7; tentative D call: TRBD1 (6 bases). The CDR3 loop spans 15 amino acids. Trimming removed 4 bases at V and 2 bases at J, with 15 bases between. In germline, CDR1 is MDHEN, CDR2 SYDVKM. The CDR3 DNA follows: TGTGCCAGCAGTTCGTACTGGACAGCTACCTACGAGCAGTACTTC. Translation: CASSSYWTATYEQYF.

V is TRBV28 and J is TRBJ2-2; D unclear. From germline, CDR1 is MDHEN and CDR2 SYDVKM. V was pared by 5 bases and J by 7 bases, with 5 bases between. The CDR3 sequence is 11 residues long. This chain's CDR3 is CASSPYGELFF. CDR3 nucleotides: TGTGCCAGCAGTCCCTACGGGGAGCTGTTTTTT.

This clone was found once. This chain joins TRBV28 and TRBJ2-5; D is perhaps TRBD2 (5 bases). The germline CDR1 and CDR2 sequences are MDHEN and SYDVKM. CDR3 size: 13 residues. V lost 1 base to trimming and J lost 3 bases, with 6 bases between them. CDR3 nucleotide sequence: TGTGCCAGCAGTTTATCAGCGGAAGAGACCCAGTACTTC. Its protein product is CASSLSAEETQYF.

V usage is TRBV11-2 and J usage is TRBJ2-5, with 8 bases fitting TRBD2. This CDR3 comprises 16 residues. Germline V gives CDR1 SGHAT, CDR2 FQNNGV. V dropped 3 bases and J dropped 2; count of bases not matched to a gene: 8. This CDR3 is CASSFTAGGLQETQYF. CDR3 DNA: TGTGCCAGCAGCTTTACCGCGGGGGGCCTTCAAGAGACCCAGTACTTC. The full variable domain, in which reference TRBV11-2 and TRBJ2-5 provide the parts outside the CDR3, is EAGVAQSPRYKIIEKRQSVAFWCNPISGHATLYWYQQILGQGPKLLIQFQNNGVVDDSQLPKDRFSAERLKGVDSTLKIQPAKLEDSAVYLCASSFTAGGLQETQYFGPGTRLLVL.